Each of the 22 T cell receptor beta chains below was sequenced from the same sample in a study of regulatory dendritic cells for organ transplantation. Method: immunoSEQ multiplex PCR; TCRdb's copy keeps in-frame clones and lacks some. The repertoire has 25,000 to 30,000 clones, about four fifths of them found once; the top ten carry less than 0.5%. The sequencing sample was made of naive CD8+ T cells from blood. As for subset: CD45RA+ naive T cells. The origin of the receptors is a human donor in good health.

V usage is TRBV6-5 and J usage is TRBJ2-1; the match to TRBD2 covers 9 bases. The CDR3 covers 15 residues. The germline CDR1 and CDR2 sequences are MNHEY and SVGAGI. The trim removed 0 bases at V and 8 bases at J, leaving 5 bases unmatched. In DNA, the CDR3 is TGTGCCAGCAGTTACTCGAGCGGGGGGACGGATGAGCAGTTCTTC. Its translation is CASSYSSGGTDEQFF.

This clone was picked up a small number of times. This chain links TRBV7-9 with TRBJ2-7, with D possibly TRBD1 on 5 matching bases. Trimming pared 5 bases from V and 1 base from J, leaving 9 bases between. The CDR3 loop spans 13 amino acids. CDR1 and CDR2 from the germline V gene are SEHNR and FQNEAQ (reference sequence). The chain's CDR3 is CASSQTGSYEQYF. The CDR3 nucleotides read TGTGCCAGCAGCCAAACAGGTTCCTACGAGCAGTACTTC.

The CDR3 sequence is CASSLGLAGFTDTQYF. The CDR3 DNA reads as TGTGCCAGCAGCTTAGGACTAGCGGGGTTCACAGATACGCAGTATTTT. The chain recombines TRBV7-9 with TRBJ2-3, with TRBD2 matching 11 bases. The CDR3 sequence is 16 residues long. CDR1 SEHNR and CDR2 FQNEAQ come from the germline V gene (reference sequence). V gave up 1 base and J gave up 2 bases; unmatched junction bases: 2.

This chain joins TRBV18 and TRBJ2-1; D gene unclear. Germline lookup yields CDR1 KGHSH and CDR2 LQKENI. CDR3 length: 15 amino acids. Trimming took off 10 bases at V and 0 bases at J, with 16 bases between the two ends. The CDR3 sequence is CANQGGKSSYNEQFF. The DNA for the CDR3 is TGTGCCAACCAAGGCGGCAAGAGCTCCTACAATGAGCAGTTCTTC.

The chain has TRBV7-9 and TRBJ1-4; D unresolved. The CDR3 runs to 13 residues. Germline V gives CDR1 SEHNR, CDR2 FQNEAQ (reference sequence). The V end was cut by 1 base, the J end by 8 bases, with 8 bases between. Here the CDR3 reads CASSLVVEEKLFF. CDR3 coding DNA: TGTGCCAGCAGCTTAGTCGTAGAGGAAAAACTGTTTTTT.

The J gene is TRBJ2-1, the V gene TRBV11-3; possibly TRBD1 for D (6 bases). The CDR3 sequence is 13 residues long. Per germline, CDR1 SGHNT and CDR2 YENEEA. V lost 5 bases and J 4 bases, leaving 9 bases between the germline ends. The CDR3 is CASSKDSYNEQFF. CDR3 DNA: TGTGCCAGCAGCAAGGACAGTTACAATGAGCAGTTCTTC.

This clone was observed a handful of times. The chain uses TRBV12-5 and TRBJ1-1; the match to TRBD1 covers 11 bases. The CDR3 totals 13 residues. V gave up 4 bases and J gave up 6 bases; unmatched junction bases: 1. Per germline, CDR1 LGHNT and CDR2 FRNRAP. The CDR3: CASGWTGGSEAFF. Here the CDR3 DNA reads TGTGCTAGTGGTTGGACAGGGGGCTCTGAAGCTTTCTTT.

This chain links TRBV29-1 with TRBJ2-1; 9 nucleotides agree with TRBD2. This CDR3 is built from 13 residues. Trimming took 6 bases from V and 5 from J; bases not matched to a gene: 5. The germline V gene encodes CDR1 SQVTM and CDR2 ANQGSEA. CDR3: CSVRGGHDNEQFF. Here the CDR3 DNA reads TGCAGCGTGCGGGGGGGCCATGACAATGAGCAGTTCTTC.

The rearrangement joins TRBV9 to TRBJ2-3; 13 bases match TRBD2. V lost 8 bases and J lost 3; bases outside the gene matches: 15. The CDR3 consists of 18 residues. CDR1 is SGDLS, CDR2 YYNGEE, per germline. Here the CDR3 DNA reads TGTGCCAGAAACCGCTGCAGTACACTAGCGGGGGGGACAGATACGCAGTATTTT. It is translated as CARNRCSTLAGGTDTQYF.

V usage is TRBV5-6 and J usage is TRBJ1-4, with D hard to call. The ends were cut back, 1 base at V and 0 bases at J, with 10 bases in the middle. Germline CDR1 is SGHDT and CDR2 is YYEEEE. The CDR3 runs 16 residues. In DNA form, the CDR3 reads TGTGCCAGCAGCTTGATTGTGGGAGCAACTAATGAAAAACTGTTTTTT. It codes for CASSLIVGATNEKLFF.

The V call is TRBV2, the J call TRBJ2-7; possibly TRBD1 for D (6 bases). V dropped 6 bases and J dropped 7 bases, with 25 bases sitting between them. The CDR3 length is 16 residues. The germline V gene has CDR1 SNHLY and CDR2 FYNNEI. The DNA for the CDR3 is TGTGCCAGCAGCCACCACAGGGACACTACGTCTGTGGAGCAGTACTTC. Translation gives CASSHHRDTTSVEQYF.

The CDR3 is CASSLWGGANDEQFF. CDR3 in DNA: TGTGCCAGCAGTTTATGGGGGGGCGCAAATGATGAGCAGTTCTTC. The rearrangement joins TRBV27 to TRBJ2-1; D might be TRBD2 (7 bases). The CDR3 totals 15 residues. Trimming pared 1 base from V and 8 bases from J, leaving 15 bases between. Germline V CDR1 and CDR2: MNHEY, SMNVEV (reference sequence).

The genes are TRBV7-9 and TRBJ2-5, with D perhaps matching TRBD2 (6 bases). The CDR3 loop spans 14 amino acids. V lost 4 bases to trimming and J lost 5 bases, with 14 bases between them. The germline gives CDR1 SEHNR, CDR2 FQNEAQ (reference sequence). This chain's CDR3 is CASSYSGLFETQYF. CDR3 coding DNA: TGTGCCAGCAGCTATTCCGGACTATTTGAGACCCAGTACTTC.

Written as DNA, the CDR3 is TGTGCCAGCAGCTTAGGGGGGCCTGGAAACACCATATATTTT. Protein sequence: CASSLGGPGNTIYF. V and J are TRBV13 and TRBJ1-3, with D perhaps TRBD1 (5 bases). V was clipped by 0 bases and J by 2 bases, with 5 bases between them. This CDR3 region has 14 residues. The germline V gene has CDR1 PRHDT and CDR2 FYEKMQ (reference sequence).

This clone came up a few times. The chain has TRBV4-1 and TRBJ1-1; D perhaps matches TRBD1 (5 bases). V shed 2 bases and J shed 1 base, with 8 bases lying between them. The CDR3 consists of 14 residues. The germline V gene has CDR1 MGHRA and CDR2 YSYEKL. CDR3 coding DNA: TGCGCCAGCAGCCAACAGACAGAGAACACTGAAGCTTTCTTT. Amino acid sequence: CASSQQTENTEAFF.

The rearrangement links TRBV9 to TRBJ2-1, with 7 bases lining up with TRBD1. Per the germline V gene, CDR1 is SGDLS and CDR2 is YYNGEE. The junction had 5 bases not matched to a gene; V was cut back by 3 bases and J by 8 bases. The CDR3 totals 13 residues. The CDR3 coding sequence is TGTGCCAGCAGCGAGGGGGCTATATATGAGCAGTTCTTC. Its translation is CASSEGAIYEQFF.

The chain is built from TRBV7-9 and TRBJ2-7; D not certain. Germline CDR1 reads SEHNR; CDR2 reads FQNEAQ (reference sequence). This CDR3 has 14 amino acids. Between the trimmed V and J ends, which lost 4 bases and 2 bases, there was a span of 12 bases. This CDR3 is CASSSYSTPYEQYF. CDR3 nucleotide sequence: TGTGCCAGCAGCTCCTACTCGACACCCTACGAGCAGTACTTC.

The chain joins TRBV7-9 to TRBJ2-5; 7 bases agree with TRBD1. Germline V gene data show CDR1 as SEHNR and CDR2 as FQNEAQ (reference sequence). This CDR3 is built from 15 residues. Trimming at V came to 0 bases and at J to 2 bases, leaving 3 bases not matched to a gene. The CDR3 region has the DNA TGTGCCAGCAGCTTAGCAGACAGGGCGCAAGAGACCCAGTACTTC. It specifies CASSLADRAQETQYF.

The V gene is TRBV7-9, the J gene TRBJ1-6; D call uncertain. The CDR3 is 15 residues long. Trimming took off 5 bases at V and 0 bases at J, with 8 bases between the two ends. Looked up from germline, CDR1 is SEHNR and CDR2 is FQNEAQ (reference sequence). In DNA, the CDR3 is TGTGCCAGCAGCCCAATTAGCTCCTATAATTCACCCCTCCACTTT. Translation: CASSPISSYNSPLHF.

V gene TRBV9 combines with J gene TRBJ1-4, with D hard to call. There are 13 residues in the CDR3. Between the trimmed V and J ends, which lost 0 bases and 8 bases, there was a span of 8 bases. In germline, CDR1 is SGDLS, CDR2 YYNGEE. CDR3 sequence reads: CASSVESGEKLFF. CDR3 bases: TGTGCCAGCAGCGTAGAGAGCGGGGAAAAACTGTTTTTT.

The rearrangement uses TRBV2 and TRBJ2-3; 13 positions agree with TRBD2. The germline gives CDR1 SNHLY, CDR2 FYNNEI. This CDR3 has 16 amino acids. Trimming cost V 6 bases and J 1 base; bases outside gene matches: 4. CDR3 in amino acids: CASRRLAGGRTDTQYF. The CDR3 coding sequence is TGTGCCAGCAGAAGACTAGCGGGGGGCCGCACAGATACGCAGTATTTT. Combining the CDR3 with reference TRBV2 and TRBJ2-3 gives the whole variable domain EPEVTQTPSHQVTQMGQEVILRCVPISNHLYFYWYRQILGQKVEFLVSFYNNEISEKSEIFDDQFSVERPDGSNFTLKIRSTKLEDSAMYFCASRRLAGGRTDTQYFGPGTRLTVL.

The chain links TRBV4-3 to TRBJ2-7; 7 positions agree with TRBD2. J lost 11 bases, V lost 0 bases, and 7 bases had no gene match. The CDR3 length is 13 residues. Germline assignment: CDR1 LGHNA and CDR2 YSLEER. The CDR3 here is CASSQDSRGVKYF. The CDR3 nucleotides are TGCGCCAGCAGCCAAGATTCCCGGGGGGTGAAGTACTTC.